This T cell receptor beta chain was sequenced for a study of CD8 T cells in ankylosing spondylitis. TCRdb ran MiXCR on the 5' RACE reads and lists one entry per CDR3 protein. The table records about 150,000 distinct CDR3 sequences, 40% to 50% of them present only once. V gave up 2 bases and J gave up 1 base; unmatched junction bases: 1. The CDR3 has 16 amino acids. The germline V gene has CDR1 LGHDT and CDR2 YNNKEL (reference sequence). The chain combines TRBV3-1 with TRBJ2-3, with TRBD2 matching over 12 bases. This receptor was identified in a male donor with ankylosing spondylitis. Sequenced: synovial fluid, either unsorted or a sorted T cell fraction (not recorded which). This CDR3 reads CASSQRLAGGTDTQYF. Here the CDR3 DNA reads TGTGCCAGCAGCCAACGACTAGCGGGGGGCACAGATACGCAGTATTTT.